Detailed here is one T cell receptor beta chain. What it recognizes is unknown. The record originates from a study of T cells in Graves' hyperthyroidism and ophthalmopathy. The source material, RNA transcripts, was used to amplify TCR beta CDR3 regions. A set of HTBI primers served as the primers for a first-round RT-PCR of the TCR CDR3. MiXCR, applied by TCRdb to the multiplex PCR reads, yields one record per CDR3 protein. This table holds 550,000 to 800,000 distinct CDR3 sequences, 15% to 20% found once. Hyperthyroidism of Graves' type that showed no ophthalmopathy progression within 18 months was stable. Newly diagnosed hyperthyroidism, duration under 2 months, in patients aged 18 to 65. This CDR3 is 15 amino acids long. Trimming left V 5 bases short and J 4 bases short, with 14 bases between. The germline V gene has CDR1 SEHNR and CDR2 FQNEAQ (reference sequence). The study, taken as a whole, reports: Separation of ophthalmopathy from stable hyperthyroidism was achieved by a 13 V-J model.

The specimen was blood. The sequence was obtained from a man aged 45-65 years with Graves' hyperthyroidism. The chain carries TRBV7-9 and TRBJ1-4, with D possibly being TRBD1 (6 bases). CDR3 protein: CASSASAGVNEKLFF. DNA for the CDR3: TGTGCCAGCAGCGCTAGCGCAGGGGTTAATGAAAAACTGTTTTTT.